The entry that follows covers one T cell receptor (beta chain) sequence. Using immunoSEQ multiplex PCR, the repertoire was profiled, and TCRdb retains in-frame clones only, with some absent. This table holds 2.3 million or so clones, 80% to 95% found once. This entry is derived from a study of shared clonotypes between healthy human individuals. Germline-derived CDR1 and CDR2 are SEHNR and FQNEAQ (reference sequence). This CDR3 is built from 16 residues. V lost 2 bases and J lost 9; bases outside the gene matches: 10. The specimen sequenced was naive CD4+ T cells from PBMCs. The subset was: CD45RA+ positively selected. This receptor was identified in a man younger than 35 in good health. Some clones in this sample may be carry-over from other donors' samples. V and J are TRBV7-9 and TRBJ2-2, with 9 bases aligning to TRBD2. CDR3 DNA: TGTGCCAGCAGCTTACCAGCGGGAGGAATGAATCGGGAGCTGTTTTTT. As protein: CASSLPAGGMNRELFF.